The entry below describes one T cell receptor beta chain. These data are taken from a study of graft-versus-host responses after intestinal transplantation. Study observations and caveats: Marrow from the recipient contained GvH clones, some of which had appeared first in ileum or blood. Peak circulating GvH clone levels were associated with early post-transplant HvG declines.

Germline assignment: CDR1 SGHDT and CDR2 YYEEEE. This CDR3 region has 12 residues. Plates contained around 200,000 CFSE-labeled responder cells and around 200,000 irradiated, violet-dye-labeled stimulator cells. Produced via immunoSEQ multiplex PCR; TCRdb's table is partial and in-frame only. The sample holds 8,000 to 9,000 clones, more than 30% seen once. The sample consisted of alloreactive CD4+ T cells from a mixed lymphocyte reaction culture, taken before intestinal transplant. The subset here: CFSE-low proliferating T cells sorted from approximately six-day pre-transplant mixed lymphocyte reaction (GvH or HvG direction). The genes are TRBV5-6 and TRBJ2-5; D is unclear. The J call may be in error: the DNA end matches TRBJ2-7 better. The clonotype was recovered from a human patient who received an intestinal transplant. The CDR3 DNA reads as TGTGCCAGCAGCTTGTTAGAACGCGAGCAGTACTTC. Translating it yields CASSLLEREQYF.